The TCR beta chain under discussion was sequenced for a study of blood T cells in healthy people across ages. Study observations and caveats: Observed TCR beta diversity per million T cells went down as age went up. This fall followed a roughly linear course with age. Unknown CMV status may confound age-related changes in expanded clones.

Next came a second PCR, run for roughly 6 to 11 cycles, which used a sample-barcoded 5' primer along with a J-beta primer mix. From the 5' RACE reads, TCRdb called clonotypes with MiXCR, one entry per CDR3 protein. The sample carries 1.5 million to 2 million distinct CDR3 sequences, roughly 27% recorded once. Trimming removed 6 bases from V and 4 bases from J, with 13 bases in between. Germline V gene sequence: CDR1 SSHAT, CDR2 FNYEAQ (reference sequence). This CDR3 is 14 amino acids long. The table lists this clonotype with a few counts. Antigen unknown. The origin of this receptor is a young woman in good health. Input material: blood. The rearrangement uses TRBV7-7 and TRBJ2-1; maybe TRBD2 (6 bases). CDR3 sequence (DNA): TGTGCCAGCAGTCCTCGGGAGATATACAATGAGCAGTTCTTC. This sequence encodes CASSPREIYNEQFF.